The 18 T cell receptor beta chains below were found in one sample sequenced in a study of T cell responses to AZD1222 COVID-19 vaccine. Profiled with immunoSEQ multiplex PCR; TCRdb holds only in-frame clones, not every one. The table shows 100,000 to 150,000 clones, with about nine tenths occurring only once. The sample consisted of peripheral blood, taken on day 0 of MenACWY control vaccination. The source of these receptors is an adult in good health.

The chain links TRBV7-2 to TRBJ2-7; 13 positions match TRBD2. Looked up from germline, CDR1 is SGHTA and CDR2 is FQGNSA. The CDR3 has 17 amino acids. The V and J ends lost 4 bases and 3 bases, in that order; junction bases with no gene match: 9. CDR3 sequence: CASSYNPRTSGSYEQYF. The CDR3 bases are TGTGCCAGCAGCTATAACCCCCGGACTAGCGGGAGCTACGAGCAGTACTTC.

This clone was seen a single time. The chain carries TRBV6-4 and TRBJ1-1; TRBD1 is a possible D gene (5 bases). CDR1 and CDR2 from the germline V gene are MRHNA and SNTAGT. The CDR3 is 15 amino acids. V lost 6 bases, J lost 0 bases, and 14 bases lay in between. This CDR3 is CASSGGGLMNTEAFF. The CDR3 DNA reads as TGTGCCAGCAGCGGGGGGGGACTAATGAACACTGAAGCTTTCTTT.

The gene calls are TRBV5-1 and TRBJ1-1; D not certain. CDR1 and CDR2 (germline): SGHRS, YFSETQ. This CDR3 contains 14 residues. Deletions cut 0 bases from V and 3 bases from J, with 9 bases between. The CDR3 here is CASSLVGGYTEAFF. The CDR3, as DNA: TGCGCCAGCAGCTTGGTAGGTGGATACACTGAAGCTTTCTTT.

This clone occurred a few times. CDR3 residues: CSARYGYTF. The CDR3 bases are TGCAGTGCCAGATATGGCTACACCTTC. The chain employs TRBV20-1 and TRBJ1-2; D unclear. CDR1 is DFQATT and CDR2 is SNEGSKA in the germline V gene (reference sequence). This CDR3 region has 9 residues. Trimming shortened V by 6 bases and J by 5 bases, and 4 bases separated the two germline ends.

This clone has a single count. V gene TRBV3-1 (or the pseudogene TRBV3-2) combines with J gene TRBJ1-2; 7 positions agree with TRBD1. The germline CDR1 and CDR2 sequences are LGHDT and YNNKEL (reference sequence). The CDR3 totals 16 residues. V was pared by 4 bases and J by 1 base, with 9 bases of the junction left unmatched. CDR3 DNA: TGTGCCAGCAGCCCAACGACAGGGACCTATAACTATGGCTACACCTTC. Protein sequence: CASSPTTGTYNYGYTF.

This chain connects TRBV6-5 to TRBJ2-1; perhaps TRBD2 as D (5 bases). The CDR3 has 12 residues. V was clipped by 4 bases and J by 9 bases, with 10 bases between them. Germline lookup yields CDR1 MNHEY and CDR2 SVGAGI. As DNA, the CDR3 is TGTGCCAGCAGTTCGGGCGGAGGTGAGCAGTTCTTC. Encoded protein: CASSSGGGEQFF.

The genes are TRBV5-1 and TRBJ1-4; 7 bases match TRBD1. This CDR3 is 14 amino acids long. Losses at the gene ends were 9 bases for V and 3 bases for J; bases not matched to a gene: 8. The germline gives CDR1 SGHRS, CDR2 YFSETQ. CDR3 DNA: TGCGCCACGGACCGACAGGGCGCTAATGAAAAACTGTTTTTT. Translated, it gives CATDRQGANEKLFF. Full variable domain (rest looked up from reference TRBV5-1 and TRBJ1-4): KAGVTQTPRYLIKTRGQQVTLSCSPISGHRSVSWYQQTPGQGLQFLFEYFSETQRNKGNFPGRFSGRQFSNSRSEMNVSTLELGDSALYLCATDRQGANEKLFFGSGTQLSVL.

Only a few counts were recorded for this clone. The chain carries TRBV28 and TRBJ1-5; a weak D match, TRBD1 (6 bases). This CDR3 comprises 17 residues. The germline V gene has CDR1 MDHEN and CDR2 SYDVKM. V was shortened by 3 bases and J by 3 bases, with 18 bases between the two germline ends. DNA of the CDR3: TGTGCCAGCAGTTTTGCCCAGGGGAGGTCTCTCAATCAGCCCCAGCATTTT. Its protein product is CASSFAQGRSLNQPQHF. Looking up the rest from reference TRBV28 and TRBJ1-5 gives the full variable domain: DVKVTQSSRYLVKRTGEKVFLECVQDMDHENMFWYRQDPGLGLRLIYFSYDVKMKEKGDIPEGYSVSREKKERFSLILESASTNQTSMYLCASSFAQGRSLNQPQHFGDGTRLSIL.

CDR3 sequence (DNA): TGTGCCAGCAGTTTACCCCTCAAATCCGGGGGCGCTGAAGCTTTCTTT. It encodes CASSLPLKSGGAEAFF. This rearrangement joins TRBV28 to TRBJ1-1; D is possibly TRBD1 (6 bases). V lost 2 bases, J lost 6 bases, and 19 bases lay in between. The CDR3 is 16 amino acids. In germline, CDR1 is MDHEN, CDR2 SYDVKM.

The J gene is TRBJ2-1, the V gene TRBV4-3; 12 bases fit TRBD2. Germline values: CDR1 LGHNA, CDR2 YSLEER. The V and J ends lost 1 base and 4 bases, in that order; junction bases with no gene match: 2. This CDR3 comprises 16 residues. CDR3 nucleotide sequence: TGCGCCAGCAGCCAAGGACTAGCGGGGGAATACAATGAGCAGTTCTTC. Translating it yields CASSQGLAGEYNEQFF.

The chain couples TRBV16 to TRBJ1-1, with D perhaps matching TRBD1 (5 bases). The length of the CDR3 is 13 residues. V lost 4 bases and J 1 base, leaving 7 bases between the germline ends. Germline CDR1 and CDR2: KGHSY and FQNENV. The CDR3 DNA is TGTGCCAGCAGCCTACAGGAGAACACTGAAGCTTTCTTT. Translation gives CASSLQENTEAFF.

The sample holds one count of this clone. V usage is TRBV11-2 and J usage is TRBJ2-5; TRBD1 matches at 7 bases. The ends lost 4 bases at V and 9 bases at J; junction bases unmatched: 8. Germline loops: CDR1 SGHAT, CDR2 FQNNGV. The CDR3 is made up of 13 amino acids. CDR3 DNA sequence: TGTGCCAGCAGCTACGACAGGGATGTGGCCCAGTACTTC. It encodes CASSYDRDVAQYF.

This clone was observed a few times. The chain carries TRBV11-3 and TRBJ2-3; D not resolved. The CDR3 is 16 amino acids. Germline-derived CDR1 and CDR2 are SGHNT and YENEEA. Trimming cost V 1 base and J 2 bases, with 13 bases left between them. In DNA form, the CDR3 reads TGTGCCAGCAGCTTAGGGGAAACTTCAACCACAGATACGCAGTATTTT. Amino acids: CASSLGETSTTDTQYF.

The chain is built from TRBV28 and TRBJ1-1; D is ambiguous. Germline V lookup: CDR1 MDHEN, CDR2 SYDVKM. The CDR3 consists of 11 residues. V shed 6 bases and J shed 8 bases, with 10 bases lying between them. The CDR3 nucleotides are TGTGCCAGCAGCTTCAGGCTAGAAGCTTTCTTT. Its translation: CASSFRLEAFF.

The chain joins TRBV6-6 to TRBJ1-5; 7 bases are shared with TRBD1. The CDR3 runs 15 residues. V trimming: 6 bases; J trimming: 1 base; junction bases outside the gene matches: 6. Germline CDR1 and CDR2: MNHNY and SVGAGI (reference sequence). Here the CDR3 DNA reads TGTGCCAGCAGCCCACAGGGGCCGAGCAATCAGCCCCAGCATTTT. Translated, it gives CASSPQGPSNQPQHF.

V usage is TRBV7-8 and J usage is TRBJ2-1; 8 bases are shared with TRBD2. The germline CDR1 and CDR2 sequences are SGHVS and FQNEAQ. After removal of 5 bases from V and 3 bases from J, the junction contained 6 bases not matched to a gene. This CDR3 contains 15 residues. CDR3 sequence (DNA): TGTGCCAGCAGCATTTTAGCGGGAATCTACAATGAGCAGTTCTTC. This translates into CASSILAGIYNEQFF.

The J gene is TRBJ2-3, the V gene TRBV5-6, with 7 bases fitting TRBD2. There are 14 residues in the CDR3. In germline, CDR1 is SGHDT, CDR2 YYEEEE. V lost 4 bases, J lost 4 bases, and 6 bases stayed unmatched. The CDR3 reads CASSRREGSDTQYF. Here the CDR3 DNA reads TGTGCCAGCAGCCGGAGGGAGGGTTCAGATACGCAGTATTTT.

The chain joins TRBV4-2 to TRBJ2-5, with 7 bases matching TRBD2. Per the germline V gene, CDR1 is LGHNA and CDR2 is YNFKEQ. The junction had 7 bases not matched to a gene; V was cut back by 2 bases and J by 1 base. The CDR3 contains 16 residues. The CDR3 here is CASSQRPGGSQETQYF. The DNA for the CDR3 is TGTGCCAGCAGCCAACGTCCGGGGGGTAGCCAAGAGACCCAGTACTTC.